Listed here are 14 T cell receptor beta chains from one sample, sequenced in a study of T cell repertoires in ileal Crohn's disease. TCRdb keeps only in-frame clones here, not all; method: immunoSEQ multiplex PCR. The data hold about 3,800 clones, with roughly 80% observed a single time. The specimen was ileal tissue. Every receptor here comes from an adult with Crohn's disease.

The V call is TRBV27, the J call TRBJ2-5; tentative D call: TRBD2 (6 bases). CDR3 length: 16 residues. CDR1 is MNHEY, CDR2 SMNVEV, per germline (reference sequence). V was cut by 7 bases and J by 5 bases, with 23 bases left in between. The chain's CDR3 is CASKVWGGAWWETQYF. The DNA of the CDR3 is TGTGCCAGCAAAGTTTGGGGAGGCGCATGGTGGGAGACCCAGTACTTC.

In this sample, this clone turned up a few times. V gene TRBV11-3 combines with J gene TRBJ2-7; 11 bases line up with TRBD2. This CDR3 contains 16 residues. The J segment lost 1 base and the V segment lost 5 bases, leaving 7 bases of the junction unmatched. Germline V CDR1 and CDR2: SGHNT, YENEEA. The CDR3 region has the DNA TGTGCCAGCAGCCCGTGGACTAGCGGGCCGTCCTACGAGCAGTACTTC. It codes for CASSPWTSGPSYEQYF.

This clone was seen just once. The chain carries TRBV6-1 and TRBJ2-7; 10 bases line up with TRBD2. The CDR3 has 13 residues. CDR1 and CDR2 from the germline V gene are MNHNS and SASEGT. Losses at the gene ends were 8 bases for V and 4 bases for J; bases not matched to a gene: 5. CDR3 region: CASEGLAAYEQYF. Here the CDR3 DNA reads TGTGCCAGCGAAGGACTAGCGGCGTACGAGCAGTACTTC.

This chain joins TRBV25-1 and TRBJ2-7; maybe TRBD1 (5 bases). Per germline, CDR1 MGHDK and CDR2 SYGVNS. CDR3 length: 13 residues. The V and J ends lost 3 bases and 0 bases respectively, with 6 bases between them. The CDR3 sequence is CASSDTGSYEQYF. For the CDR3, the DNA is TGTGCCAGCAGTGATACAGGCTCCTACGAGCAGTACTTC.

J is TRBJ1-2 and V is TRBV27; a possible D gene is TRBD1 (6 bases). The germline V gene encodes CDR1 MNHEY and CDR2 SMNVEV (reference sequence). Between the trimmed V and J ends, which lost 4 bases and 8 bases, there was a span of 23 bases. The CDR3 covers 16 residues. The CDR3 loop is CASSSAPGPIRGGYTF. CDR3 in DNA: TGTGCCAGCAGTTCGGCACCGGGCCCCATCAGGGGAGGCTACACCTTC.

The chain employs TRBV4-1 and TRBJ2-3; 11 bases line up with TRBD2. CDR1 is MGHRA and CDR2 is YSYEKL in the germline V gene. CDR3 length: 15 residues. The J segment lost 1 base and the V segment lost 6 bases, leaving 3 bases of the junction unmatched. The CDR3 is CASSWGLAGTDTQYF. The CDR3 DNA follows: TGCGCCAGCAGTTGGGGACTAGCGGGCACAGATACGCAGTATTTT.

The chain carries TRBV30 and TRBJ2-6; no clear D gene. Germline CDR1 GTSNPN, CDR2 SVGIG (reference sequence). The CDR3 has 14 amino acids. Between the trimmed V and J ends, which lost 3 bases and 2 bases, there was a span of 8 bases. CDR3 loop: CAWRSVTGANVLTF. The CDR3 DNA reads TGTGCCTGGAGGTCAGTCACTGGGGCCAACGTCCTGACTTTC.

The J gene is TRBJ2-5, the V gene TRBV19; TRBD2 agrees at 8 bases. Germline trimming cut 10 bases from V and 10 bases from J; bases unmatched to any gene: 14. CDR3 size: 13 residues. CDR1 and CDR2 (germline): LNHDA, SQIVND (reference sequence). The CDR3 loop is CATRGGGFRDQYF. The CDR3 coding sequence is TGTGCCACCCGAGGCGGGGGGTTTCGGGACCAGTACTTC.

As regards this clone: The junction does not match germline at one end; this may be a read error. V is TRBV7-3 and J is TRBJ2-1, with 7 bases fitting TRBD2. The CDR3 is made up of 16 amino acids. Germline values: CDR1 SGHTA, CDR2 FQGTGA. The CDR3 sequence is CASSLRASGRYNEQFF. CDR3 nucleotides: TGTGCCAGCAGTTTAAGGGCTAGCGGCCGGTACAATGAGCAGTTCTTC.

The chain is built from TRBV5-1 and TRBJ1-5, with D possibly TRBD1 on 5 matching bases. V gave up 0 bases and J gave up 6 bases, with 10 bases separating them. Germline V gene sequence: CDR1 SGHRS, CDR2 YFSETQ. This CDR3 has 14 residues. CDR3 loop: CASSLGQGVQPQHF. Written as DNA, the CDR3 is TGCGCCAGCAGCTTGGGGCAGGGTGTTCAGCCCCAGCATTTT.

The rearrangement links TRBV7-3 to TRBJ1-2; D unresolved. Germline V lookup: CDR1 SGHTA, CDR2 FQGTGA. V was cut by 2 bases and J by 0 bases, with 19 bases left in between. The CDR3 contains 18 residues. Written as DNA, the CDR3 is TGTGCCAGCAGCTTAGGCCTGATGGATGTGACAACTAACTATGGCTACACCTTC. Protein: CASSLGLMDVTTNYGYTF.

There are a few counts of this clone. This chain's CDR3 is CASNNWNTEAFF. The CDR3 coding sequence is TGTGCCAGCAATAACTGGAACACTGAAGCTTTCTTT. The rearrangement links TRBV2 to TRBJ1-1; D call uncertain. Trimming cost V 7 bases and J 1 base, with 7 bases left between them. Germline lookup yields CDR1 SNHLY and CDR2 FYNNEI. The CDR3 runs 12 residues.

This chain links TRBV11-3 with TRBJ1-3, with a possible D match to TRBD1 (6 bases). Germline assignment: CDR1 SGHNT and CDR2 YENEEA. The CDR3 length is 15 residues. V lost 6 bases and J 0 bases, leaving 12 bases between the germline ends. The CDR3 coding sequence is TGTGCCAGCAGTACGACAGGCCCCTCTGGAAACACCATATATTTT. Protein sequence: CASSTTGPSGNTIYF.

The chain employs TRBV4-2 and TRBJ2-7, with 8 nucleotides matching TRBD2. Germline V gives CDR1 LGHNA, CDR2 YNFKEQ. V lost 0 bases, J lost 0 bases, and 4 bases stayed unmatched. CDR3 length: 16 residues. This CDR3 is CASSQEPAGASYEQYF. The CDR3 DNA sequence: TGTGCCAGCAGCCAAGAGCCAGCGGGGGCCTCCTACGAGCAGTACTTC.